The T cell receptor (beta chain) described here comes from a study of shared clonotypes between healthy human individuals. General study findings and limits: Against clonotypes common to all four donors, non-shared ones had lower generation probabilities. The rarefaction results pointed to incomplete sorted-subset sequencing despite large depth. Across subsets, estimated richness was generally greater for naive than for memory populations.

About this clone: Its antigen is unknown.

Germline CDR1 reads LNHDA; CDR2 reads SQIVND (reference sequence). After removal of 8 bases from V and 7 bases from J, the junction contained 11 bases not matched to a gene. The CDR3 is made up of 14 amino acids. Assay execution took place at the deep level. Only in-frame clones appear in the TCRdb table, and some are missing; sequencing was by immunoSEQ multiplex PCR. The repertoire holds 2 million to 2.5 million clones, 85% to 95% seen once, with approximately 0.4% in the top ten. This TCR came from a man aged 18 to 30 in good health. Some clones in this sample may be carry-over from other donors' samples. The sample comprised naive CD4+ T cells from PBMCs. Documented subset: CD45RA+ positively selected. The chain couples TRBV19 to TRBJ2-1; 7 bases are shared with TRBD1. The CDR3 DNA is TGTGCCAGTCAGCCGGGACAGTGGATGAATGAGCAGTTCTTC. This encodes CASQPGQWMNEQFF.